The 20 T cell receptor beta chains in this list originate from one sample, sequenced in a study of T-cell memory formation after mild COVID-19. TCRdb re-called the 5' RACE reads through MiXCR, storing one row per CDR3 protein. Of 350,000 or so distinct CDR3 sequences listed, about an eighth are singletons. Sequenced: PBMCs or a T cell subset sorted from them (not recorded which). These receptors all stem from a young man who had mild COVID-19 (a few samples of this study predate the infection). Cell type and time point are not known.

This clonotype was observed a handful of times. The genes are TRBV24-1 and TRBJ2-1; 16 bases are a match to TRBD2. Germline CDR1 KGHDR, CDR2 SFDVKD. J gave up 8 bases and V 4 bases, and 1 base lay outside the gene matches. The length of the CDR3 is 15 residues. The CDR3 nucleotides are TGTGCCACCAGTGAAGGGACTAGCGGGGGGGATGAGCAGTTCTTC. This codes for CATSEGTSGGDEQFF.

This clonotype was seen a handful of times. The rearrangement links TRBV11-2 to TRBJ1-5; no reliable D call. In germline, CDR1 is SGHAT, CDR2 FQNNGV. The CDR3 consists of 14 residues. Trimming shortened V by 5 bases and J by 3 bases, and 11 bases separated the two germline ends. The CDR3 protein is CASSRGPLNQPQHF. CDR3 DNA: TGTGCCAGCAGCCGCGGGCCCCTCAATCAGCCCCAGCATTTT.

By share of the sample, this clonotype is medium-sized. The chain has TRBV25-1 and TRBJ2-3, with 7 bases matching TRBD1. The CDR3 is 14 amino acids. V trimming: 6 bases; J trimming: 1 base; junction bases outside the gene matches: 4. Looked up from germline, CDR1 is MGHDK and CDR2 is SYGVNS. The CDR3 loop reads CASRRGTGTDTQYF. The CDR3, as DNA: TGTGCCAGCAGGAGGGGGACAGGCACAGATACGCAGTATTTT.

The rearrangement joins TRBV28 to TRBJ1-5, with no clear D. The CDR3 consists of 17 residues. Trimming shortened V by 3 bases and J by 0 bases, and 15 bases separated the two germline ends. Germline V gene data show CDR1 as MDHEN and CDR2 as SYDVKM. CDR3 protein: CASSLGSGTYSNQPQHF. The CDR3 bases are TGTGCCAGCAGTTTGGGTTCGGGAACCTATAGCAATCAGCCCCAGCATTTT. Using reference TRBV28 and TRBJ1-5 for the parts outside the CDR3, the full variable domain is DVKVTQSSRYLVKRTGEKVFLECVQDMDHENMFWYRQDPGLGLRLIYFSYDVKMKEKGDIPEGYSVSREKKERFSLILESASTNQTSMYLCASSLGSGTYSNQPQHFGDGTRLSIL.

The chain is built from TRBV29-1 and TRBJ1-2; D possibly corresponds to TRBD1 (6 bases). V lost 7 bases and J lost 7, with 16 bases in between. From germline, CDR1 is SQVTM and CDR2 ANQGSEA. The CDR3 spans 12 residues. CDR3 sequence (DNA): TGCAGCGCACAGGGTGATGCCGGTGGCTACACCTTC. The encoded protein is CSAQGDAGGYTF.

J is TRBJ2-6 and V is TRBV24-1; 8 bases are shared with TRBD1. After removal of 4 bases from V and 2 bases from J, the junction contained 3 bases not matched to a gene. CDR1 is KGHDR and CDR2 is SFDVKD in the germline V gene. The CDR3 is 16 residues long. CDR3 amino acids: CATSERQGTGANVLTF. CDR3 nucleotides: TGTGCCACCAGTGAGCGACAGGGGACTGGGGCCAACGTCCTGACTTTC.

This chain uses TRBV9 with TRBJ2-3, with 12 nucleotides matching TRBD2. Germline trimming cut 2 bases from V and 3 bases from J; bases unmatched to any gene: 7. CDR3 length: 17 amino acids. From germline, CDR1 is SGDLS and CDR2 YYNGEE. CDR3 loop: CASSVSLLAGGTDTQYF. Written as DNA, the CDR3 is TGTGCCAGCAGCGTCAGTCTACTAGCGGGGGGAACAGATACGCAGTATTTT.

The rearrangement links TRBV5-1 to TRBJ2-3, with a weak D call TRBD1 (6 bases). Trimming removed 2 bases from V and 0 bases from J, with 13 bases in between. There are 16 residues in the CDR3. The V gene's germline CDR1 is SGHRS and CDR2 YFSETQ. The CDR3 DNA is TGCGCCAGCAGCTTTCGCGGACAGCCCAGCACAGATACGCAGTATTTT. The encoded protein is CASSFRGQPSTDTQYF.

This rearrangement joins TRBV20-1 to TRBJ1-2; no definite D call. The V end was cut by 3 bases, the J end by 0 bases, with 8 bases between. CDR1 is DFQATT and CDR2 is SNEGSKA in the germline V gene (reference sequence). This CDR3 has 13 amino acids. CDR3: CSASMQANYGYTF. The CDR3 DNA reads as TGCAGTGCTAGTATGCAGGCTAACTATGGCTACACCTTC.

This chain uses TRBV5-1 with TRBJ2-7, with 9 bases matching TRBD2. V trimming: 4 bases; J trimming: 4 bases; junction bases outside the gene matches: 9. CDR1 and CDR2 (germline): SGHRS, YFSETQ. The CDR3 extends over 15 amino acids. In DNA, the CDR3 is TGCGCCAGCAGCCCAGGACTAGCGCCGGCTTACGAGCAGTACGTC. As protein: CASSPGLAPAYEQYV.

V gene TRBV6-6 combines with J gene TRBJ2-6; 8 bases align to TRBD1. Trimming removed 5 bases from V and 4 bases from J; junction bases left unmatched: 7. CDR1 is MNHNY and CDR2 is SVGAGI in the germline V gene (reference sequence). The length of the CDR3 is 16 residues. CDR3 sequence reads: CASSLTGEDGANVLTF. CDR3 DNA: TGTGCCAGCAGTCTGACAGGGGAGGACGGGGCCAACGTCCTGACTTTC.

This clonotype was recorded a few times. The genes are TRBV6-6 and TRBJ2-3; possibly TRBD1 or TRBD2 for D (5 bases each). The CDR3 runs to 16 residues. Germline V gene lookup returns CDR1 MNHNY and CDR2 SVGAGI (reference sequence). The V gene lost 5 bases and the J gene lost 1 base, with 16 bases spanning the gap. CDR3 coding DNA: TGTGCCAGCAGTGCCCCCGGGACCCTCGGCACAGATACGCAGTATTTT. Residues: CASSAPGTLGTDTQYF.

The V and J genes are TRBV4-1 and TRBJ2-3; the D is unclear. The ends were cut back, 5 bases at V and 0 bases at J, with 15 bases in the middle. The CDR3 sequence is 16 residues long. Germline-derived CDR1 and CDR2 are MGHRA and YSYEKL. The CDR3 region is CASSGEGFPSTDTQYF. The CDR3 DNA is TGCGCCAGCAGCGGGGAAGGTTTCCCTAGCACAGATACGCAGTATTTT.

The CDR3 reads CASSYKSNQPQHF. The CDR3 DNA sequence: TGTGCCAGCAGTTACAAGAGCAATCAGCCCCAGCATTTT. The chain uses TRBV27 and TRBJ1-5; D unclear. The V end was cut by 4 bases, the J end by 1 base, with 5 bases between. The CDR3 contains 13 residues. Germline V CDR1 and CDR2: MNHEY, SMNVEV (reference sequence).

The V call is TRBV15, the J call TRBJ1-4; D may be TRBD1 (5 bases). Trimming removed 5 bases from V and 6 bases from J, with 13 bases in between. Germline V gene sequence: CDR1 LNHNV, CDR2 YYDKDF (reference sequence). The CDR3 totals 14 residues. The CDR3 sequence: CATSGGDDDEKLFF. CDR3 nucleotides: TGTGCCACCAGCGGGGGGGACGACGATGAAAAACTGTTTTTT.

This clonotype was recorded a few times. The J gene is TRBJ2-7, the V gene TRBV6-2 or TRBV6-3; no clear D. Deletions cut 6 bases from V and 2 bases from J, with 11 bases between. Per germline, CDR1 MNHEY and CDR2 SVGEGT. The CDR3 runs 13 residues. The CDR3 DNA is TGTGCCAGCAGCCCCGGGCCAACCTACGAGCAGTACGTC. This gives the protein CASSPGPTYEQYV.

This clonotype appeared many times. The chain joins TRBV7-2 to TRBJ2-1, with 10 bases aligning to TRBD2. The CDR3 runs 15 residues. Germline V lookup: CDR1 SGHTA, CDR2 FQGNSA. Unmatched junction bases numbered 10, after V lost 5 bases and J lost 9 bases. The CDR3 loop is CASSQRGGRFGEQFF. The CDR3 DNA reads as TGTGCCAGCAGCCAGCGGGGGGGCCGTTTCGGTGAGCAGTTCTTC.

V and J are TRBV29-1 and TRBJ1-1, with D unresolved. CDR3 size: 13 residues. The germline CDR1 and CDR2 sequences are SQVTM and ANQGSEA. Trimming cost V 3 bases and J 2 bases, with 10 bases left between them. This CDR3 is CSVEIQQNTEAFF. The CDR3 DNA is TGCAGCGTTGAGATACAGCAAAACACTGAAGCTTTCTTT.

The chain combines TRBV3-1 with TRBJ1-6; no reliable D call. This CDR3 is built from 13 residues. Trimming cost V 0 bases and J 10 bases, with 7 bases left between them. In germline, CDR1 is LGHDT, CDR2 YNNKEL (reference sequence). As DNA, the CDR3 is TGTGCCAGCAGCCAAGAGGGTAGATCACCCCTCCACTTT. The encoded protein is CASSQEGRSPLHF. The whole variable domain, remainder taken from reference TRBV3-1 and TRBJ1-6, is DTAVSQTPKYLVTQMGNDKSIKCEQNLGHDTMYWYKQDSKKFLKIMFSYNNKELIINETVPNRFSPKSPDKAHLNLHINSLELGDSAVYFCASSQEGRSPLHFGNGTRLTVT.

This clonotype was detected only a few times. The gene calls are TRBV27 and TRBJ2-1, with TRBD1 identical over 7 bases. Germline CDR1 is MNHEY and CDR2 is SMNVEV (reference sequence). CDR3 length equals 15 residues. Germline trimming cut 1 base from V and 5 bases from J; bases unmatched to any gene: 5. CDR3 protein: CASSLWAGGNNEQFF. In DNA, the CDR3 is TGTGCCAGCAGTTTATGGGCAGGGGGTAACAATGAGCAGTTCTTC.